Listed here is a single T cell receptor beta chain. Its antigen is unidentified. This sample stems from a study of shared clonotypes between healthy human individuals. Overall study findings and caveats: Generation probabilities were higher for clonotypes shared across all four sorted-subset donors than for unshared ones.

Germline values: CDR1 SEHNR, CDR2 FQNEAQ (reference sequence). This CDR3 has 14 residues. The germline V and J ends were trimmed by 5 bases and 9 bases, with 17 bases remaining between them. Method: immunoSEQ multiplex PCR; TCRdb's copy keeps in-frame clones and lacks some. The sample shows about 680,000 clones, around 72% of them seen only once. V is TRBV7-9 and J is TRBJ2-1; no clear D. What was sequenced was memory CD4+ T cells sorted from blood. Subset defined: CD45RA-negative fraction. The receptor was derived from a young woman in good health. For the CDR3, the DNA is TGTGCCAGCAGCGCGACGCGCCAGGTACGTGAGCAGTTCTTC. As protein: CASSATRQVREQFF.